This T cell receptor (beta chain) appears in the sequencing data of a study of response to subunit inactivated influenza vaccine. Germline loops: CDR1 SGHDN, CDR2 FVKESK. V lost 2 bases, J lost 8 bases, and 18 bases lay in between. There are 15 residues in the CDR3. TCRdb re-called the RT-PCR reads with MiXCR, one entry per CDR3 protein. The table has more than 500,000 distinct CDR3 sequences, around 10% seen once. The sample was also reused in another study, on T cells expressing NK-cell markers. From that report: The authors made TCR beta cDNA libraries by 5'RACE template switching. This switching added a universal primer site and UMIs.

The source is a man between 45 and 60 years old who received an inactivated influenza vaccine. The sample here was PBMCs from blood, taken on the day of vaccination. This sequence joins TRBV14 and TRBJ1-2, with a tentative D call TRBD1 (6 bases). Written as DNA, the CDR3 is TGTGCCAGCAGCCAAAGGGGGGAGAGGGTAAACGGCTACACCTTC. This gives the protein CASSQRGERVNGYTF.